The 18 T cell receptor beta chains listed next were all sequenced from one sample in a study of cytomegalovirus exposure and HLA in healthy donors (dated by TCRdb to about 2017). Library construction relied on the immunoSEQ multiplex PCR assay. The multiplex PCR relied on a mix of 60 forward primers for TCR Vbeta segments and 13 reverse primers for TCR Jbeta segments. TCRdb provides this immuneACCESS table in a form limited to in-frame rearrangements. Some clones are lacking; in checked studies, under half of them reflect an unresolved V gene, and why the rest are absent is not known. A total of 100,000 to 150,000 clones appear in this sample, around 73% of them only once. Approximately 1.6% of the sample belongs to the ten largest clones. The material sequenced was PBMCs. These TCRs come from a female donor in good health and CMV-seronegative.

The chain employs TRBV10-1 and TRBJ2-5; D might be TRBD1 (6 bases). V was trimmed by 6 bases and J by 4 bases, leaving 18 bases between them. This CDR3 region has 15 residues. The V gene's germline CDR1 is WNHNN and CDR2 SYGVQD (reference sequence). The CDR3 loop is CASSQGLRRGETQYF. CDR3 in DNA: TGCGCCAGCAGCCAGGGGTTAAGGAGAGGAGAGACCCAGTACTTC.

The rearrangement uses TRBV2 and TRBJ2-7; TRBD2 matches at 7 bases. This CDR3 region has 14 residues. CDR1 and CDR2 from the germline V gene are SNHLY and FYNNEI. The V and J ends lost 6 bases and 2 bases, in that order; junction bases with no gene match: 7. The CDR3 DNA reads TGTGCCAGCAGGTGGCTAGCGGAGACCTACGAGCAGTACTTC. It encodes CASRWLAETYEQYF.

The CDR3 sequence is CASVKGGRSSYEQYF. For the CDR3, the DNA is TGTGCCAGCGTGAAGGGCGGGAGAAGTAGCTACGAGCAGTACTTC. V usage is TRBV6-1 and J usage is TRBJ2-7, with 7 bases aligning to TRBD2. This CDR3 region has 15 residues. V gave up 8 bases and J gave up 3 bases; unmatched junction bases: 13. Germline CDR1 reads MNHNS; CDR2 reads SASEGT.

In this sample, this clone turned up a few times. The genes are TRBV19 and TRBJ1-5, with D perhaps matching TRBD1 (6 bases). V lost 5 bases, J lost 4 bases, and 12 bases lay in between. Germline-derived CDR1 and CDR2 are LNHDA and SQIVND (reference sequence). The CDR3 has 14 amino acids. The CDR3 coding sequence is TGTGCCAGTAGTGACCGTCAGGGGAATCAGCCCCAGCATTTT. The encoded protein is CASSDRQGNQPQHF.

The chain couples TRBV10-1 to TRBJ2-7; D possibly corresponds to TRBD1 (6 bases). The CDR3 extends over 16 amino acids. Deletions cut 7 bases from V and 12 bases from J, with 31 bases between. Germline V gives CDR1 WNHNN, CDR2 SYGVQD (reference sequence). The CDR3 nucleotides read TGCGCCAGCATTGGGGCGGACAGACGCTTGACCTATGTTGCGTACTTC. This encodes CASIGADRRLTYVAYF.

The CDR3 reads CASSSRGRGYTF. Here the CDR3 DNA reads TGTGCCAGCAGTTCGAGGGGGCGAGGCTACACCTTC. The chain recombines TRBV27 with TRBJ1-2; TRBD1 matches 7 bases. Germline assignment: CDR1 MNHEY and CDR2 SMNVEV (reference sequence). V trimming: 4 bases; J trimming: 8 bases; junction bases outside the gene matches: 4. This CDR3 has 12 residues.

The chain employs TRBV5-1 and TRBJ1-2; 7 bases align to TRBD1. Germline CDR1 reads SGHRS; CDR2 reads YFSETQ. The CDR3 extends over 13 amino acids. The V and J ends lost 1 base and 8 bases, in that order; junction bases with no gene match: 5. The CDR3 protein is CASSLLQGDGYTF. CDR3 in DNA: TGCGCCAGCAGCTTGTTGCAGGGGGACGGCTACACCTTC.

Regarding this clone: Other DNA variants within this sample encode the same CDR3. This chain connects TRBV6-1 to TRBJ2-7, with 9 bases fitting TRBD1. Losses at the gene ends were 6 bases for V and 0 bases for J; bases not matched to a gene: 3. The CDR3 totals 14 residues. CDR1 and CDR2 from the germline V gene are MNHNS and SASEGT. The CDR3 DNA sequence: TGTGCCAGCAGAGGGGACAGGGACTCCTACGAGCAGTACTTC. Translation gives CASRGDRDSYEQYF.

This clone was observed a handful of times. The genes are TRBV27 and TRBJ1-5; no clear D. Germline CDR1 and CDR2: MNHEY and SMNVEV (reference sequence). The CDR3 spans 14 residues. V was pared by 1 base and J by 5 bases, with 9 bases between. The CDR3 reads CASSLLAQHQPQHF. The CDR3 coding sequence is TGTGCCAGCAGTTTATTAGCCCAGCATCAGCCCCAGCATTTT.

The V gene is TRBV20-1, the J gene TRBJ1-1; D is perhaps TRBD1 (6 bases). Germline-derived CDR1 and CDR2 are DFQATT and SNEGSKA (reference sequence). V was pared by 2 bases and J by 8 bases, with 9 bases between. The CDR3 totals 11 residues. CDR3 sequence: CSARQGREAFF. CDR3 in DNA: TGCAGTGCTAGACAGGGGCGAGAAGCTTTCTTT.

This clone is a singleton in its sample. The chain couples TRBV28 to TRBJ1-1; D unclear. There are 16 residues in the CDR3. Germline assignment: CDR1 MDHEN and CDR2 SYDVKM. V was shortened by 3 bases and J by 1 base, with 15 bases between the two germline ends. The CDR3 is CASSLRYGRRNTEAFF. The CDR3 DNA reads TGTGCCAGCAGTTTGAGATATGGTAGGAGGAACACTGAAGCTTTCTTT.

V is TRBV15 and J is TRBJ2-2, with TRBD1 matching 10 bases. J lost 4 bases, V lost 7 bases, and 12 bases had no gene match. CDR3 length equals 17 residues. Germline V CDR1 and CDR2: LNHNV, YYDKDF (reference sequence). CDR3 protein: CATTPTGGPAATGELFF. CDR3 DNA sequence: TGTGCCACCACCCCGACAGGGGGCCCCGCTGCCACCGGGGAGCTGTTTTTT.

V is TRBV28 and J is TRBJ2-1; 15 bases align to TRBD2. The CDR3 has 16 residues. Germline CDR1 and CDR2: MDHEN and SYDVKM. V lost 5 bases, J lost 10 bases, and 9 bases stayed unmatched. CDR3 residues: CASSVAGLAGGGEQFF. CDR3 DNA sequence: TGTGCCAGCAGTGTCGCGGGACTAGCGGGAGGCGGGGAGCAGTTCTTC.

The rearrangement joins TRBV25-1 to TRBJ1-4; TRBD1 matches 7 bases. Germline assignment: CDR1 MGHDK and CDR2 SYGVNS. The V and J ends lost 5 bases and 5 bases, in that order; junction bases with no gene match: 11. The CDR3 totals 16 residues. CDR3: CASSKSFGGGNEKLFF. The CDR3 DNA reads TGTGCCAGCAGTAAATCCTTCGGAGGGGGCAATGAAAAACTGTTTTTT.

On this clone: A read error may account for a junction end that differs from germline. The CDR3 DNA follows: TGTGTCAGCGGCCTAGTGTCCTACGAGCAGTACTTC. The encoded protein is CVSGLVSYEQYF. V usage is TRBV28 and J usage is TRBJ2-7; D may be TRBD2 (5 bases). This CDR3 region has 12 residues. Germline CDR1 and CDR2: MDHEN and SYDVKM.

The CDR3 DNA sequence: TGTGCCACCGCCCGGGACAGGGGTGCCTACGAGCAGTACTTC. This encodes CATARDRGAYEQYF. The chain employs TRBV2 and TRBJ2-7, with 10 bases fitting TRBD1. The CDR3 is 14 residues long. With 10 bases clipped from V and 2 bases from J, the junction kept 8 bases outside the gene matches. From germline, CDR1 is SNHLY and CDR2 FYNNEI.

This clone appeared a single time. The V and J genes are TRBV28 and TRBJ2-3; no definite D call. The CDR3 length is 13 residues. Trimming cost V 6 bases and J 2 bases, with 9 bases left between them. The germline V gene has CDR1 MDHEN and CDR2 SYDVKM. CDR3 in amino acids: CASSLTPTDTQYF. The CDR3 coding sequence is TGTGCCAGCAGCCTTACTCCCACAGATACGCAGTATTTT.

V is TRBV27 and J is TRBJ2-1; D is unclear. CDR3 size: 16 residues. V lost 1 base and J 2 bases, leaving 12 bases between the germline ends. CDR1 and CDR2 from the germline V gene are MNHEY and SMNVEV (reference sequence). CDR3 in DNA: TGTGCCAGCAGTTTATATTCCCAAACAACCTACAATGAGCAGTTCTTC. It specifies CASSLYSQTTYNEQFF.